The sequence of this TCR beta chain was determined in a study of Ad26.COV2.S vaccination and SARS-CoV-2 variants. Turning to the study itself: The donor belonged to the COV1001 Ad26.COV2.S trial arm.

The treatment was: roughly 19 received Ad26.COV2.S at low or high dose, single or two shots; 5 received placebo; per-sample allocation not given. Sampling occurred on day 63 after the first vaccine or placebo injection. This clone appeared once. With 0 bases clipped from V and 5 bases from J, the junction kept 9 bases outside the gene matches. From germline, CDR1 is SGHRS and CDR2 YFSETQ. This CDR3 contains 16 residues. Measured with immunoSEQ multiplex PCR; TCRdb has only the in-frame clones, and not every one. This table holds about 420,000 clones, 85% to 90% found once. This sequence originates from a person between 18 and 65 years old who received the Ad26.COV2.S COVID-19 vaccine or a placebo. Sample: peripheral blood, taken in a trial of Ad26.COV2.S vaccine versus placebo. This chain links TRBV5-1 with TRBJ2-5, with 8 bases matching TRBD1. The CDR3 loop reads CASSLGHRGSRETQYF. The CDR3 nucleotides are TGCGCCAGCAGCTTGGGACACAGGGGGAGTAGGGAGACCCAGTACTTC.